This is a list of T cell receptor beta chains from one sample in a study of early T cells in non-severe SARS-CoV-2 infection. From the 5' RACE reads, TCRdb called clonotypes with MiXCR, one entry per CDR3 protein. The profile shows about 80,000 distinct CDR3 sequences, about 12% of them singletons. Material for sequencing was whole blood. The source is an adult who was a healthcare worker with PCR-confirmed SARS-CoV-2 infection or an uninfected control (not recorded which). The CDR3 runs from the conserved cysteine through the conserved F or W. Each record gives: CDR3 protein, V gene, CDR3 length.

CASNRQGTGGTEAFF | TRBV12-3/TRBV12-4 | 15
CASSIDTTGGETQYF | TRBV19 | 15
CASSATGEIGDTQYF | TRBV9 | 15
CASSEDGGLAGVTGELFF | TRBV6-1 | 18
CSAPPGLRSTGELFF | TRBV20-1 | 15
CASRQLVRQFF | TRBV6-2/TRBV6-3 | 11
CASSGTGDQPQHF | TRBV12-3/TRBV12-4 | 13
CASSLTGTTAGTQYF | TRBV5-1 | 15
CSVEDSPGTTYGYTF | TRBV29-1 | 15
CASSSLGLAGVNEQFF | TRBV2 | 16
CASSLVRSSGRRNNEQFF | TRBV7-2 | 18
CASSLVAGDGPLHF | TRBV7-9 | 14
CAWVLGFYTEAFF | TRBV28 | 13
CASSPPRATTDTQYF | TRBV9 | 15
CASIELAGNNEQFF | TRBV12-3/TRBV12-4 | 14
CSVPAESADNEQFF | TRBV29-1 | 14
CASSSAGQGIGYTF | TRBV28 | 14
CASSLKEAPYEQYF | TRBV28 | 14
CASSFPSTLEYNEQFF | TRBV28 | 16
CASSSPGQDSGNTIYF | TRBV7-6 | 16
CSARAGTDNEQFF | TRBV20-1 | 13
CAISEGLAINEQFF | TRBV10-3 | 14